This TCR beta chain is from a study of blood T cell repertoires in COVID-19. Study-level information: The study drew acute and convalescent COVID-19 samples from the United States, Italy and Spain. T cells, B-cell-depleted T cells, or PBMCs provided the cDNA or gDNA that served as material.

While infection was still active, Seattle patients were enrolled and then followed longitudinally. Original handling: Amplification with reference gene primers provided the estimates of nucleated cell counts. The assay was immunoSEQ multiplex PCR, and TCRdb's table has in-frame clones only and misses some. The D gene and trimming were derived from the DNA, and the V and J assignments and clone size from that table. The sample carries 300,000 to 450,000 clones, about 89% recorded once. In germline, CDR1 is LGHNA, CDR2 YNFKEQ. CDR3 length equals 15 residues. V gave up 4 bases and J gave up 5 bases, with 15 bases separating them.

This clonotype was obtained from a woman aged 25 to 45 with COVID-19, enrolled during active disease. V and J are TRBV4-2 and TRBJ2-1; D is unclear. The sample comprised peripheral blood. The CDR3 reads CASSPTEVSDNEQFF. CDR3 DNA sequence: TGTGCCAGCAGCCCGACTGAGGTTTCAGACAATGAGCAGTTCTTC.